These 15 T cell receptor beta chains were sequenced from one sample in a study of PD-1 blockade in classical Hodgkin lymphoma. The method was immunoSEQ multiplex PCR; TCRdb's version includes in-frame clones alone and lacks a portion of them. The sample lists fewer than 30,000 clones, about 86% occurring once. The time point is: cycle 4 day 1 (C4D1), after less than 7 weeks of nivolumab. Brentuximab vedotin exposure varied among the patients, all of whom had relapsed after autologous stem cell transplantation. This specimen was peripheral blood mononuclear cells (PBMCs), taken before the fourth cycle of nivolumab. Every receptor here comes from a human donor with classical Hodgkin lymphoma.

This rearrangement joins TRBV19 to TRBJ2-3; D may be TRBD1 (6 bases). The germline CDR1 and CDR2 sequences are LNHDA and SQIVND (reference sequence). Trimming shortened V by 3 bases and J by 6 bases, and 13 bases separated the two germline ends. This CDR3 region has 14 residues. The CDR3 is CASSMIQGYDTQYF. The CDR3 bases are TGTGCCAGTAGTATGATACAGGGTTATGATACGCAGTATTTT.

The genes are TRBV9 and TRBJ2-6; D is uncertain. This CDR3 is built from 15 residues. V was clipped by 2 bases and J by 4 bases, with 10 bases between them. Germline CDR1 reads SGDLS; CDR2 reads YYNGEE. The CDR3, as DNA: TGTGCCAGCAGCGTGCTCGGTTTCGGGGCCAACGTCCTGACTTTC. It encodes CASSVLGFGANVLTF.

The CDR3 region is CASSRDPDREGNEQFF. DNA of the CDR3: TGCGCCAGCAGCCGCGACCCCGACAGGGAGGGTAATGAGCAGTTCTTC. The chain uses TRBV5-1 and TRBJ2-1, with D possibly being TRBD1 or TRBD2 (7 bases each). Trimming took off 4 bases at V and 7 bases at J, with 21 bases between the two ends. There are 16 residues in the CDR3. CDR1 and CDR2 (germline): SGHRS, YFSETQ.

This chain links TRBV19 with TRBJ2-5; either TRBD1 or TRBD2 may fit D (5 bases each). V was shortened by 0 bases and J by 1 base, with 9 bases between the two germline ends. Germline-derived CDR1 and CDR2 are LNHDA and SQIVND (reference sequence). This CDR3 contains 15 residues. This CDR3 reads CASSIDGDLQETQYF. CDR3 DNA: TGTGCCAGTAGTATAGACGGGGACCTCCAAGAGACCCAGTACTTC.

J is TRBJ2-7 and V is TRBV27, with TRBD2 identical over 14 bases. With V trimmed by 4 bases and J by 3 bases, 11 bases remained unmatched. Germline CDR1 and CDR2: MNHEY and SMNVEV (reference sequence). The CDR3 is 18 residues long. CDR3 loop: CASSSPGLAGVSGYEQYF. DNA of the CDR3: TGTGCCAGCAGTTCCCCGGGACTAGCGGGAGTATCAGGCTACGAGCAGTACTTC.

V is TRBV9 and J is TRBJ2-1; D gene uncertain. CDR3 length: 14 residues. The ends were cut back, 2 bases at V and 0 bases at J, with 6 bases in the middle. Germline lookup yields CDR1 SGDLS and CDR2 YYNGEE. CDR3 sequence (DNA): TGTGCCAGCAGCGTTATTAGCTCCTACAATGAGCAGTTCTTC. This encodes CASSVISSYNEQFF.

V is TRBV30 and J is TRBJ2-2; TRBD2 agrees at 7 bases. After removal of 4 bases from V and 1 base from J, the junction contained 0 bases not matched to a gene. The CDR3 contains 13 residues. Germline CDR1 and CDR2: GTSNPN and SVGIG (reference sequence). CDR3 in DNA: TGTGCCTGGACTAGCGGGAACACCGGGGAGCTGTTTTTT. Protein: CAWTSGNTGELFF.

The J gene is TRBJ1-1, the V gene TRBV12-5; D remains unclear. The germline V gene encodes CDR1 LGHNT and CDR2 FRNRAP. The CDR3 is 15 residues long. Trimming shortened V by 2 bases and J by 0 bases, and 10 bases separated the two germline ends. The CDR3 DNA reads TGTGCTAGTGGTTTGTATCCCACTATGAACACTGAAGCTTTCTTT. Translated: CASGLYPTMNTEAFF.

This clone was counted once. The chain has TRBV7-7 and TRBJ2-5, with 12 nucleotides matching TRBD2. CDR3 length: 14 amino acids. Trimming at V came to 5 bases and at J to 4 bases, leaving 2 bases not matched to a gene. Looked up from germline, CDR1 is SSHAT and CDR2 is FNYEAQ (reference sequence). The CDR3 coding sequence is TGTGCCAGCAGCGCGACTAGCGGGGGAGAGACCCAGTACTTC. It yields the protein CASSATSGGETQYF.

The chain recombines TRBV7-2 with TRBJ1-1; D ambiguous. The CDR3 covers 18 residues. Germline V CDR1 and CDR2: SGHTA, FQGNSA. V dropped 3 bases and J dropped 4 bases, with 24 bases sitting between them. The CDR3 protein is CASSFGSIRRKLPTEAFF. CDR3 DNA sequence: TGTGCCAGCAGCTTCGGGTCCATCCGTCGAAAGTTACCCACTGAAGCTTTCTTT.

The chain uses TRBV27 and TRBJ2-2, with a possible D match to TRBD2 (5 bases). The ends were cut back, 2 bases at V and 1 base at J, with 14 bases in the middle. This CDR3 is built from 17 residues. Germline V gives CDR1 MNHEY, CDR2 SMNVEV (reference sequence). This CDR3 is CASSLVGLAGNTGELFF. CDR3 DNA sequence: TGTGCCAGCAGTTTAGTAGGGCTAGCAGGGAACACCGGGGAGCTGTTTTTT.

The V call is TRBV10-1, the J call TRBJ2-1, with a possible D match to TRBD2 (5 bases). Between the trimmed V and J ends, which lost 3 bases and 0 bases, there was a span of 9 bases. The CDR3 consists of 15 residues. Germline V gene data show CDR1 as WNHNN and CDR2 as SYGVQD (reference sequence). The CDR3 here is CASSEARGSYNEQFF. CDR3 DNA: TGCGCCAGCAGTGAAGCCCGGGGCTCCTACAATGAGCAGTTCTTC.

The rearrangement joins TRBV18 to TRBJ1-5; TRBD1 agrees at 9 bases. The CDR3 is 16 amino acids. CDR1 is KGHSH and CDR2 is LQKENI in the germline V gene. The junction had 9 bases not matched to a gene; V was cut back by 2 bases and J by 7 bases. The DNA for the CDR3 is TGTGCCAGCTCACCAGGCCCGGGACAGGGAGGGCAGCCCCAGCATTTT. It yields the protein CASSPGPGQGGQPQHF.

The chain links TRBV9 to TRBJ1-2; maybe TRBD1 (6 bases). The V gene lost 4 bases and the J gene lost 2 bases, with 18 bases spanning the gap. This CDR3 has 16 amino acids. Germline-derived CDR1 and CDR2 are SGDLS and YYNGEE. The CDR3 bases are TGTGCCAGCAGCCCCCGACAGGTTACTTTCAACTATGGCTACACCTTC. This translates into CASSPRQVTFNYGYTF.

The chain combines TRBV25-1 with TRBJ1-2, with a tentative D call TRBD1 (6 bases). This CDR3 spans 13 amino acids. Trimming took 5 bases from V and 6 from J, leaving 13 bases between them. CDR1 is MGHDK and CDR2 is SYGVNS in the germline V gene. CDR3 nucleotide sequence: TGTGCCAGCAGTACAGGGTTTTCGGATGGCTACACCTTC. Translating gives CASSTGFSDGYTF.